This TCR beta chain comes out of a study of blood T cells in healthy people across ages. CDR1 and CDR2 from the germline V gene are MNHNS and SASEGT. CDR3 size: 16 residues. With a J-beta primer mix and a sample-barcoded 5' primer, a second PCR ran roughly 6 to 11 cycles. TCRdb re-analysed the 5' RACE reads in MiXCR, keeping a single row per CDR3 protein. The table records about 1.1 million distinct CDR3 sequences, 35% to 45% of them present only once. V usage is TRBV6-1 and J usage is TRBJ2-5, with D tentatively TRBD1 or TRBD2 (5 bases each). The J call may be in error: the DNA end matches TRBJ2-7 better. This TCR came from a man in his late teens or twenties in good health. Specimen: blood. CDR3 nucleotide sequence: TGTGCCAGCGACGGGGTCGTCCAGGGAAGGTCCTACGAGCAGTACTTC. Amino acid sequence: CASDGVVQGRSYEQYF.